One TCR beta chain is described in this entry. This sample stems from a study of T-cell reconstitution after alpha-beta-depleted transplantation in children. Preparation of the TCRbeta library involved a method that used unique molecular identifiers. TCRdb processed the PCR reads anew with MiXCR; each CDR3 protein has one entry. The sample shows roughly 500,000 distinct CDR3 sequences, about 30% of them seen only once. The sequence came from a human donor who donated a stem cell graft to a child with aplastic anemia. This material consisted of PBMCs from the stem cell graft donor, taken from the stem cell graft.

Here the CDR3 DNA reads TGCAGTGCTAGCCAGGGGGGGATGAACACTGAAGCTTTCTTT. It specifies CSASQGGMNTEAFF. The chain carries TRBV20-1 and TRBJ1-1, with 7 bases fitting TRBD1. With 3 bases clipped from V and 0 bases from J, the junction kept 4 bases outside the gene matches. The CDR3 spans 14 residues. Germline CDR1 reads DFQATT; CDR2 reads SNEGSKA (reference sequence).